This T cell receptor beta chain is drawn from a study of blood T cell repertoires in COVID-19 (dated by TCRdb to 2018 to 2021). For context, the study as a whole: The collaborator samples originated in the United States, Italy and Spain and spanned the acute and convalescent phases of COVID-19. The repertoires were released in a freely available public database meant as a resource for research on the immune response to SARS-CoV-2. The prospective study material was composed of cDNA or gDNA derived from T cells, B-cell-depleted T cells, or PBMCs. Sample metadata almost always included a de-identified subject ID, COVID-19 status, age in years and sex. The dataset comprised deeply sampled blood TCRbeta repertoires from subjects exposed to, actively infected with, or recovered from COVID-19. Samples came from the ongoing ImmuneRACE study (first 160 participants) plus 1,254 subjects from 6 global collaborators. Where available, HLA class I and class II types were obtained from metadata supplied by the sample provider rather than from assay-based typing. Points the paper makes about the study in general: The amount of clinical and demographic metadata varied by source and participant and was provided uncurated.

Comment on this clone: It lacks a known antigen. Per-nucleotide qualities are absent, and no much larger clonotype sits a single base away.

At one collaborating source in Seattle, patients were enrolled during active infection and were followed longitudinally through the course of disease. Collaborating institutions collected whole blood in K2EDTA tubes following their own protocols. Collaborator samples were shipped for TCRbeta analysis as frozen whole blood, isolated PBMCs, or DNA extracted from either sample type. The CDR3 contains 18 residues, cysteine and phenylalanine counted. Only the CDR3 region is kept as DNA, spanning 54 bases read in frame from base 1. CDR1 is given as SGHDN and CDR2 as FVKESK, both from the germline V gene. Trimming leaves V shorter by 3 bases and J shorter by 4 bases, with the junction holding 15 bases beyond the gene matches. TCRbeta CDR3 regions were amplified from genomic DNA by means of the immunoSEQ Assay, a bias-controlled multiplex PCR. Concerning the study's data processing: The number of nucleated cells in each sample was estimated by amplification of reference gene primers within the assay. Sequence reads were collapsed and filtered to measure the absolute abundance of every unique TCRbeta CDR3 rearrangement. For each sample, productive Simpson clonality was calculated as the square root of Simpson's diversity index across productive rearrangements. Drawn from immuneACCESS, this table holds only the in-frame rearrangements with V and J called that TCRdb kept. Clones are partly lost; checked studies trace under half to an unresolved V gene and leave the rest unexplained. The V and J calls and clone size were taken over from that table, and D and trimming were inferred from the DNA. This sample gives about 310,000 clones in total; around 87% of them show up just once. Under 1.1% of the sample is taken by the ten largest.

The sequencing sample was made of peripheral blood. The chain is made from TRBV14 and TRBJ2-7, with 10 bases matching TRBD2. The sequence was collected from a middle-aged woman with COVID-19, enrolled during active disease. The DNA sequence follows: TGTGCCAGCAGCCACAACAGGGGCCAAGCGGGAGGGCCTTACGAGCAGTACTTC. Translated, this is CASSHNRGQAGGPYEQYF.